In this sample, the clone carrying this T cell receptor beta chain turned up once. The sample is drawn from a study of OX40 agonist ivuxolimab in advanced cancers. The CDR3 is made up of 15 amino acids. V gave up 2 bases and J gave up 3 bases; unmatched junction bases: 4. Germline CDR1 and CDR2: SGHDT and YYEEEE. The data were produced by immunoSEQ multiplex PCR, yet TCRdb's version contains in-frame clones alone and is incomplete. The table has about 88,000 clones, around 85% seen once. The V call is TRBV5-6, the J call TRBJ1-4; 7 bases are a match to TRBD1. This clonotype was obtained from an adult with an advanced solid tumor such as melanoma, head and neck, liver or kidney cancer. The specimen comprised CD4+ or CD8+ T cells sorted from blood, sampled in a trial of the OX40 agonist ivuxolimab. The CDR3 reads CASSLPGTANEKLFF. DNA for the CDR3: TGTGCCAGCAGCTTACCCGGGACAGCTAATGAAAAACTGTTTTTT. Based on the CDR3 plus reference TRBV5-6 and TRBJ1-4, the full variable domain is DAGVTQSPTHLIKTRGQQVTLRCSPKSGHDTVSWYQQALGQGPQFIFQYYEEEERQRGNFPDRFSGHQFPNYSSELNVNALLLGDSALYLCASSLPGTANEKLFFGSGTQLSVL.